Detailed here is one T cell receptor (beta chain). Its specific antigen is unknown. Base qualities were left out, and no much larger clone turns up one base away. The trial excluded patients who had a history of autoimmune disease or who were on systemic immunosuppression. Peripheral blood for TCR sequencing was drawn from every dose cohort at baseline, at cycle 4 day 1 and at cycle 7 day 1. Samples were obtained from an open-label, multicenter, first-in-human phase I dose-escalation trial of ivuxolimab. Adults with locally advanced or metastatic melanoma, renal cell carcinoma, hepatocellular carcinoma or head and neck squamous cell carcinoma were enrolled in the trial. Before TCR sequencing, CD4+ T cells and CD8+ T cells from peripheral blood were sorted into separate populations. This specimen comes from a study of OX40 agonist ivuxolimab in advanced cancers. About the full investigation: Ivuxolimab, which targeted the costimulatory receptor OX40 (CD134), was an agonistic, fully human IgG2 monoclonal antibody. Intravenous ivuxolimab was administered to patients every 2 weeks at six dose levels: 0.01, 0.1, 0.3, 1.5, 3 and 10 mg/kg. Among the 50 to 55 dose-escalation patients, some 20 had hepatocellular carcinoma, about 15 melanoma, 9 renal cell carcinoma and 9 head and neck cancer. In the dose-escalation cohort, nearly 85% of patients were male, and the mean age was approximately 60 years with a range of about 20 to 90. Patients were allowed to have had prior anti-PD-1, anti-PD-L1 or anti-CTLA-4 therapy, and roughly 40% of the dose-escalation patients had been treated with checkpoint inhibitors. Partial responses occurred in three dose-escalation patients, of whom one had hepatocellular carcinoma and two had cutaneous melanoma. Peripheral TCRbeta sequencing aimed to test whether ivuxolimab altered TCR sequence diversity and caused clonal T-cell expansion. The paper reports the monotherapy dose-escalation portion (N of about 54 patients) of the phase I ivuxolimab trial. What the study reported, not specific to this receptor: Low levels of normalized T-cell clonal expansion were also seen in some nonresponding patients. At doses from 0.1 to 3.0 mg/kg, clonal expansion was seen in both CD4+ and CD8+ blood T cells between baseline and week 6. Antigen specificity was not determined for the clonally expanded peripheral T cells. In partial responders in the 0.1-3.0 mg/kg groups, normalized peripheral clonal expansion was found to be among the lowest, especially among CD8+ T cells. After ivuxolimab, expanded clones were on average more numerous among CD8+ T cells than among CD4+ T cells.

For sequencing of the TCRbeta CDR3 region, genomic DNA was extracted from the sorted cells. The immunoSEQ Assay was used to sequence the TCRbeta CDR3 regions. TCRdb provides this immuneACCESS table in a form limited to in-frame rearrangements. Some clones are lacking; in checked studies, under half of them reflect an unresolved V gene, and why the rest are absent is not known. For this sample there are fewer than 55,000 clones; 85% to 90% appear just once. The ten largest clonotypes hold under 2% of the sample. The CDR3 contains 15 residues, cysteine and phenylalanine counted. Just CDR3 DNA is preserved here, 45 bases in frame from base 1. Reading the germline V gene gives CDR1 SGHTA and CDR2 FQGNSA. V loses 5 bases at its end and J loses 2 bases; junction bases beyond the gene matches: 3.

Sample: CD4+ or CD8+ T cells sorted from blood, taken in a trial of the OX40 agonist ivuxolimab. Recombination joined TRBV7-2 with TRBJ2-7; 13 nucleotides in the junction match TRBD2. The receptor was derived from an adult with an advanced solid tumor such as melanoma, head and neck, liver or kidney cancer. At the DNA level, the sequence is TGTGCCAGCAGCCAAGGACTAGCGGGAGCCTACGAGCAGTACTTC. This translates into CASSQGLAGAYEQYF.